This record looks at one T cell receptor beta chain sequence and its context. Its antigen is as yet unknown. The entry originates in a study of T cell responses to AZD1222 COVID-19 vaccine. This CDR3 spans 14 amino acids. The germline gives CDR1 LGHDT, CDR2 YNNKEL (reference sequence). J lost 9 bases, V lost 1 base, and 1 base had no gene match. The data were produced by immunoSEQ multiplex PCR, yet TCRdb's version contains in-frame clones alone and is incomplete. The sample consists of about 130,000 clones, over 80% of them appearing once. Study-level points and caveats: The donor group comprised mostly white British people and more females; the analysis possibly underestimated clonal diversity.

This TCR was sampled from an adult who received the AZD1222 COVID-19 vaccine. The chain is built from TRBV3-1 (or the pseudogene TRBV3-2) and TRBJ1-6; 9 positions agree with TRBD1. The sequenced sample was peripheral blood, obtained 28 days after the second AZD1222 dose. CDR3: CASSQGTGASPLHF. In DNA form, the CDR3 reads TGTGCCAGCAGCCAAGGGACAGGGGCTTCACCCCTCCACTTT.